The 30 T cell receptor beta chains below come from one sample, sequenced in a study of T cells after yellow fever vaccination. TCRdb reprocessed the 5' RACE reads with MiXCR, giving one entry per CDR3 protein. The sample lists about 320,000 distinct CDR3 sequences, under 15% occurring once. The starting material was CD4+ T cells sorted from PBMCs, obtained 15 days after the yellow fever booster vaccination. These receptors came from a man between 18 and 35 years old who received the YFV17D yellow fever vaccine.

The chain is built from TRBV29-1 and TRBJ1-4, with TRBD1 identical over 10 bases. The CDR3 is 21 residues long. Germline V gene lookup returns CDR1 SQVTM and CDR2 ANQGSEA. The CDR3 region has the DNA TGCACAGGTCCCTTCATCGCCCTGGGACAGGGGAAGGGTGCAACTAATGAAAAACTGTTTTTT. The encoded protein is CTGPFIALGQGKGATNEKLFF. Supplemented by reference TRBV29-1 and TRBJ1-4, the full variable domain reads SAVISQKPSRDICQRGTSLTIQCQVDSQVTMMFWYRQQPGQSLTLIATANQGSEATYESGFVIDKFPISRPNLTFSTLTVSNMSPEDSSIYLCTGPFIALGQGKGATNEKLFFGSGTQLSVL.

V is TRBV4-1 and J is TRBJ1-4; D is possibly TRBD1 (6 bases). Germline CDR1 reads MGHRA; CDR2 reads YSYEKL. The CDR3 is made up of 14 amino acids. V gave up 2 bases and J gave up 3 bases, with 7 bases separating them. CDR3 amino acids: CASSQSGANEKLFF. As DNA, the CDR3 is TGCGCCAGCAGCCAATCAGGGGCTAATGAAAAACTGTTTTTT.

CDR3 coding DNA: TGTGCCAGCAGCTTAGAAATAAACGGCTACAATGAGCAGTTCTTC. It translates to CASSLEINGYNEQFF. The genes are TRBV11-2 and TRBJ2-1; D not certain. CDR1 is SGHAT, CDR2 FQNNGV, per germline. Between the trimmed V and J ends, which lost 0 bases and 3 bases, there was a span of 9 bases. CDR3 length: 15 amino acids.

This clonotype came up a few times. CDR3 sequence (DNA): TGTGCCAGCAGGGGGGGATTTGTAGCGAGACCTAATGAAAAACTGTTTTTT. This sequence encodes CASRGGFVARPNEKLFF. The chain recombines TRBV6-5 with TRBJ1-4; possible D gene TRBD1, 5 bases. Trimming shortened V by 6 bases and J by 3 bases, and 20 bases separated the two germline ends. The length of the CDR3 is 17 residues. CDR1 and CDR2 from the germline V gene are MNHEY and SVGAGI.

This clonotype was detected many times. The chain has TRBV6-5 and TRBJ2-7; D may correspond to TRBD1 or TRBD2 (5 bases each). The V gene lost 10 bases and the J gene lost 6 bases, with 19 bases spanning the gap. Germline CDR1 is MNHEY and CDR2 is SVGAGI. The CDR3 consists of 13 residues. CDR3 DNA sequence: TGTGCCACTAGCCGGGACGGATTGGGCGAGCAGTACGTC. This encodes CATSRDGLGEQYV.

This clonotype showed up many times. This rearrangement joins TRBV29-1 to TRBJ1-5; maybe TRBD1 (6 bases). Deletions cut 4 bases from V and 2 bases from J, with 27 bases between. This CDR3 is built from 19 residues. CDR1 and CDR2 (germline): SQVTM, ANQGSEA. The CDR3 nucleotides read TGCAGCGTTGGGGAAGCGGTACAGGGAGGTTTTGCTCGCAATCAGCCCCAGCATTTT. Translation: CSVGEAVQGGFARNQPQHF.

This clonotype has only one observation. The chain links TRBV4-2 to TRBJ1-1; D not certain. The V gene lost 0 bases and the J gene lost 6 bases, with 11 bases spanning the gap. Germline CDR1 reads LGHNA; CDR2 reads YNFKEQ. There are 14 residues in the CDR3. CDR3 sequence: CASSQDRASAEAFF. The DNA for the CDR3 is TGTGCCAGCAGCCAAGATCGGGCGTCCGCTGAAGCTTTCTTT.

This clonotype has just a few counts. This chain joins TRBV7-2 and TRBJ1-2, with D perhaps TRBD1 (5 bases). CDR1 and CDR2 (germline): SGHTA, FQGNSA. The CDR3 has 18 amino acids. Between the trimmed V and J ends, which lost 5 bases and 6 bases, there was a span of 28 bases. The CDR3 loop is CASSPYSTVAFLKDGYTF. The CDR3, as DNA: TGTGCCAGCAGCCCCTACTCGACAGTAGCATTCTTAAAGGATGGCTACACCTTC.

This clonotype was detected a few times. This chain joins TRBV27 and TRBJ1-5; no clear D gene. Between the trimmed V and J ends, which lost 4 bases and 3 bases, there was a span of 13 bases. Germline lookup yields CDR1 MNHEY and CDR2 SMNVEV (reference sequence). The CDR3 totals 15 residues. CDR3 bases: TGTGCCAGCAGTTCCCGTGGTACGCCCAATCAGCCCCAGCATTTT. As protein: CASSSRGTPNQPQHF.

This chain links TRBV20-1 with TRBJ1-6; D is unresolved. The ends were cut back, 6 bases at V and 4 bases at J, with 7 bases in the middle. The germline CDR1 and CDR2 sequences are DFQATT and SNEGSKA (reference sequence). The CDR3 loop spans 12 amino acids. CDR3 sequence (DNA): TGCAGTGCACGTCAATATAATTCACCCCTCCACTTT. It yields the protein CSARQYNSPLHF.

The J gene is TRBJ1-2, the V gene TRBV20-1; D gene unclear. Trimming pared 3 bases from V and 1 base from J, leaving 9 bases between. Per the germline V gene, CDR1 is DFQATT and CDR2 is SNEGSKA (reference sequence). The CDR3 runs 13 residues. The CDR3, as DNA: TGCAGTGCTAGTCGAGGCAGTAACTATGGCTACACCTTC. Translating gives CSASRGSNYGYTF.

At least ten counts were recorded for this clonotype. The chain combines TRBV12-3 or TRBV12-4 with TRBJ2-3; the D gene could be TRBD1 or TRBD2 (6 bases each). V was pared by 3 bases and J by 4 bases, with 11 bases between. CDR3 length: 14 residues. CDR3 amino acids: CASSFGGLADTQYF. The CDR3 region has the DNA TGTGCCAGCAGTTTCGGGGGCTTGGCAGATACGCAGTATTTT.

DNA of the CDR3: TGCAGCGTAGACTACTACAGGACCCAGTACTTC. Protein product: CSVDYYRTQYF. The chain links TRBV29-1 to TRBJ2-5, with D perhaps TRBD2 (5 bases). Germline CDR1 is SQVTM and CDR2 is ANQGSEA. V lost 6 bases and J lost 7, with 12 bases in between. This CDR3 has 11 residues.

The chain employs TRBV29-1 and TRBJ2-5, with TRBD1 identical over 7 bases. CDR1 is SQVTM, CDR2 ANQGSEA, per germline. Germline trimming cut 7 bases from V and 1 base from J; bases unmatched to any gene: 6. The length of the CDR3 is 13 residues. This chain's CDR3 is CSANRGSQETQYF. CDR3 sequence (DNA): TGCAGCGCCAACAGGGGCTCCCAAGAGACCCAGTACTTC.

In its sample, this clonotype was seen many times. V usage is TRBV15 and J usage is TRBJ2-7; TRBD2 agrees at 7 bases. The germline V gene has CDR1 LNHNV and CDR2 YYDKDF (reference sequence). The CDR3 totals 14 residues. With V trimmed by 8 bases and J by 2 bases, 9 bases remained unmatched. The CDR3 region has the DNA TGTGCCACCTCCCGGGGGGAGGGGACCTACGAGCAGTACTTC. It is translated as CATSRGEGTYEQYF.

This clonotype has only a few counts. The chain employs TRBV3-1 and TRBJ1-1; D is uncertain. The CDR3 covers 12 residues. Germline V CDR1 and CDR2: LGHDT, YNNKEL (reference sequence). Trimming cost V 2 bases and J 8 bases, with 9 bases left between them. The CDR3 sequence: CASSQNTEEAFF. CDR3 in DNA: TGTGCCAGCAGCCAAAACACAGAGGAAGCTTTCTTT.

This sequence joins TRBV10-3 and TRBJ2-7; 10 bases are a match to TRBD1. The CDR3 is made up of 15 amino acids. Losses at the gene ends were 3 bases for V and 3 bases for J; bases not matched to a gene: 5. Germline-derived CDR1 and CDR2 are ENHRY and SYGVKD. The CDR3 nucleotides read TGTGCCATCAGTGACCCGGGACAGGGGAACTACGAGCAGTACGTC. It is translated as CAISDPGQGNYEQYV.

The V call is TRBV14, the J call TRBJ1-6; TRBD1 might be the D (5 bases). Germline CDR1 reads SGHDN; CDR2 reads FVKESK. Trimming took 3 bases from V and 9 from J, leaving 15 bases between them. The CDR3 sequence is 15 residues long. CDR3 sequence: CASSQTPGGGSPLHF. The CDR3, as DNA: TGTGCCAGCAGCCAGACGCCGGGGGGGGGTTCACCCCTCCACTTT.

This chain joins TRBV20-1 and TRBJ1-5; no clear D gene. CDR1 and CDR2 (germline): DFQATT, SNEGSKA (reference sequence). The V and J ends lost 2 bases and 4 bases respectively, with 15 bases between them. This CDR3 comprises 15 residues. The CDR3 loop reads CSARRTWVGNQPQHF. The DNA of the CDR3 is TGCAGTGCTAGACGGACGTGGGTGGGTAATCAGCCCCAGCATTTT.

This clonotype was seen more than once but under ten times. This sequence joins TRBV12-3 or TRBV12-4 and TRBJ1-3; no definite D call. This CDR3 comprises 14 residues. Trimming stripped 6 bases from V and 4 bases from J, with 13 bases between. CDR3 DNA sequence: TGTGCCAGCAGAGTCGTCCGGAGGGGAAACACCATATATTTT. Amino acid sequence: CASRVVRRGNTIYF.

This chain uses TRBV7-2 with TRBJ2-3; 10 bases match TRBD2. Trimming at V came to 5 bases and at J to 5 bases, leaving 10 bases not matched to a gene. The CDR3 runs to 16 residues. Germline-derived CDR1 and CDR2 are SGHTA and FQGNSA. In DNA form, the CDR3 reads TGTGCCAGCAGCACAGAGGCACTAGCGGGGAGAGATACGCAGTATTTT. Encoded protein: CASSTEALAGRDTQYF.

This clonotype was counted only a few times. The gene calls are TRBV12-3 or TRBV12-4 and TRBJ2-1, with D uncertain. V shed 7 bases and J shed 0 bases, with 10 bases lying between them. This CDR3 is built from 14 residues. The CDR3 reads CASNGGSSYNEQFF. The CDR3 DNA sequence: TGTGCCAGCAACGGCGGTAGCTCCTACAATGAGCAGTTCTTC.

This clonotype was detected ten times or more. The chain carries TRBV7-2 and TRBJ2-1; the D gene is possibly TRBD1 (6 bases). V gave up 3 bases and J gave up 5 bases, with 11 bases separating them. CDR3 length: 14 amino acids. The germline gives CDR1 SGHTA, CDR2 FQGNSA. CDR3 in amino acids: CASSFGQFNNEQFF. The CDR3 nucleotides read TGTGCCAGCAGCTTTGGACAGTTTAACAATGAGCAGTTCTTC.

In its sample, this clonotype was seen a few times. The chain employs TRBV15 and TRBJ2-1; D possibly corresponds to TRBD2 (7 bases). The germline gives CDR1 LNHNV, CDR2 YYDKDF (reference sequence). V was trimmed by 0 bases and J by 14 bases, leaving 17 bases between them. The CDR3 is 14 amino acids. The CDR3, as DNA: TGTGCCACCAGCAGAGATGTCCCGGGGGGCATGGAGTTCTTC. It yields the protein CATSRDVPGGMEFF.

V and J are TRBV12-3 or TRBV12-4 and TRBJ2-1; TRBD1 aligns across 9 bases. Germline trimming cut 0 bases from V and 1 base from J; bases unmatched to any gene: 10. The CDR3 totals 19 residues. CDR3 loop: CASSLALGQGFGSYNEQFF. CDR3 DNA sequence: TGTGCCAGCAGTTTAGCGCTGGGACAGGGATTCGGGTCCTACAATGAGCAGTTCTTC.

This clonotype has just a few counts. DNA of the CDR3: TGTGCCTGGAGTGTACAGCGGGGGACTGAAGCTTTCTTT. Amino acid sequence: CAWSVQRGTEAFF. The rearrangement uses TRBV30 and TRBJ1-1; a weak D match, TRBD1 (5 bases). CDR1 is GTSNPN and CDR2 is SVGIG in the germline V gene (reference sequence). Trimming stripped 0 bases from V and 5 bases from J, with 10 bases between. The CDR3 sequence is 13 residues long.

This chain links TRBV3-1 with TRBJ2-3; TRBD2 is a possible D gene (6 bases). Per the germline V gene, CDR1 is LGHDT and CDR2 is YNNKEL (reference sequence). Between the trimmed V and J ends, which lost 6 bases and 0 bases, there was a span of 10 bases. The CDR3 consists of 14 residues. CDR3 nucleotides: TGTGCCAGCAGTCCAACTAGCAGCACAGATACGCAGTATTTT. Translated: CASSPTSSTDTQYF.

The chain has TRBV20-1 and TRBJ2-5, with D perhaps matching TRBD1 (6 bases). Germline CDR1 and CDR2: DFQATT and SNEGSKA (reference sequence). The CDR3 has 14 residues. Trimming shortened V by 5 bases and J by 3 bases, and 16 bases separated the two germline ends. The CDR3 here is CSASPGQRKETQYF. The CDR3 DNA reads as TGCAGTGCTTCCCCAGGACAGCGTAAAGAGACCCAGTACTTC.

This clonotype was observed many times. The chain couples TRBV20-1 to TRBJ2-3; the D is unclear. CDR1 and CDR2 from the germline V gene are DFQATT and SNEGSKA (reference sequence). The CDR3 contains 13 residues. V was pared by 6 bases and J by 7 bases, with 17 bases between. CDR3 coding DNA: TGCAGTGCCCTTAGCACAGATACGCATACGCAGTATTTT. This translates into CSALSTDTHTQYF.

This clonotype occurred a few times. This chain links TRBV19 with TRBJ1-5, with D hard to call. V lost 5 bases and J 5 bases, leaving 13 bases between the germline ends. Germline CDR1 and CDR2: LNHDA and SQIVND (reference sequence). This CDR3 region has 14 residues. CDR3 residues: CASSLALTDQPQHF. DNA for the CDR3: TGTGCCAGTAGTCTGGCCCTAACAGATCAGCCCCAGCATTTT.